This T cell receptor (beta chain) derives from a study of cytomegalovirus exposure and HLA in healthy donors. Study-level background: Earlier work reported 95 million to 130 million unique TCR beta sequences from 150 million to 200 million T cells.

Although they were nominally healthy when sampled, donors likely had unrecorded immune exposures. PCR used 60 Vbeta primers and 13 Jbeta primers. Using immunoSEQ multiplex PCR, the repertoire was profiled, and TCRdb retains in-frame clones only, with some absent. Among around 110,000 clones listed, roughly 77% were seen once. The sample consisted of PBMCs. The receptor was isolated from a man aged 40-50 years in good health and CMV-seronegative.

This CDR3 reads CASSLDRAGGGQPQHF. The CDR3 nucleotides read TGCGCCAGCAGCTTGGATAGGGCAGGGGGTGGTCAGCCCCAGCATTTT. This chain uses TRBV5-1 with TRBJ1-5, with 7 bases matching TRBD1. With 0 bases clipped from V and 6 bases from J, the junction kept 9 bases outside the gene matches. Germline V lookup: CDR1 SGHRS, CDR2 YFSETQ. The CDR3 is made up of 16 amino acids.